The entry below describes one T cell receptor beta chain. Its antigen is not identified. From germline, CDR1 is SGHRS and CDR2 YFSETQ. This CDR3 has 14 residues. The trim removed 5 bases at V and 10 bases at J, leaving 11 bases unmatched. This sample is part of a study of CD4+ T cells in melanoma. Study-wide findings and caveats: Neoantigen-specific CD4+ T cells in melanoma reportedly had diverse differentiation states.

Only in-frame clones appear in the TCRdb table, and some are missing; sequencing was by immunoSEQ multiplex PCR. The sample holds 40,000 to 50,000 clones; 75% to 90% are singletons and the top ten take over 9.5%. Input material: peripheral blood. The sequence came from a human donor with melanoma. The V call is TRBV5-1, the J call TRBJ1-1, with TRBD1 matching over 10 bases. CDR3 nucleotides: TGCGCCAGCAGGCCGGGACAGGGGATGAGGTTAGCTTTCTTT. Translated: CASRPGQGMRLAFF.